Listed here are 2 T cell receptor beta chains from one sample, sequenced in a study of breast tumors, draining lymph nodes, adjacent tissues (dated by TCRdb to about 2016). The method was multiplex PCR. The instrument given in TCRdb is Illumina HiSeq 2000. Clones were called with MiXCR by TCRdb after fastp trimmed the public reads at Q25, and only in-frame beta chains were retained. Rows with a matching CDR3 protein are joined into one entry that keeps the most common DNA and genes. A total of about 31,000 distinct CDR3 sequences appear in this sample, under 80% of them only once. The ten largest make up over 15% of the sample. Material: breast tumor tissue. The receptors come from a female donor with breast cancer. Some clones in this sample may be carry-over from other donors' samples.

A remark on this clonotype: No conserved phenylalanine or tryptophan ends this CDR3, so it is likely a read error. The chain joins TRBV7-2 to TRBJ2-5; D tentatively reads TRBD1 or TRBD2 (6 bases each). Per the germline V gene, CDR1 is SGHTA and CDR2 is FQGNSA. The CDR3 extends over 14 amino acids. The ends were cut back, 5 bases at V and 5 bases at J, with 15 bases in the middle. In nucleotides, the CDR3 is TGTGCCAGCAGCACCGGTGGGGGGCCCGAGACCCAGTACCTC. Its protein is CASSTGGGPETQYL.

The V call is TRBV5-1, the J call TRBJ1-2; D possibly corresponds to TRBD1 (5 bases). This CDR3 is 13 amino acids long. Germline V gene lookup returns CDR1 SGHRS and CDR2 YFSETQ. Trimming removed 2 bases from V and 8 bases from J, with 13 bases in between. The CDR3 DNA sequence: TGCGCCAGCAGCTTTACAGGACCAGAAGGCTACACCTTC. It specifies CASSFTGPEGYTF.